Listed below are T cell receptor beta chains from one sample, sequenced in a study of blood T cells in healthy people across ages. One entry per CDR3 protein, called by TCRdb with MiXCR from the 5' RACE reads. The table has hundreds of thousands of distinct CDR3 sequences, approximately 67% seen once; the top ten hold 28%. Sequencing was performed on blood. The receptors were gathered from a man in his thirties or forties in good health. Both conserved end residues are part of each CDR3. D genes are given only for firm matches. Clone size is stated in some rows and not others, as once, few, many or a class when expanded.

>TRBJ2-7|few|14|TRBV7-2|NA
CASSREIQGYEQYF
TGTGCCAGCAGCCGAGAAATACAGGGCTACGAGCAGTACTTC
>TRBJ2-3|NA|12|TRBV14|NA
CASSSAADTQYF
TGTGCCAGCAGCTCTGCGGCAGATACGCAGTATTTT
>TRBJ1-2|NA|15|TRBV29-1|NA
CSVAGDAGTNYGYTF
TGCAGCGTTGCAGGGGACGCCGGTACTAACTATGGCTACACCTTC
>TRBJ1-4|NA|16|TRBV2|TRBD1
CASSETGASTNEKLFF
TGTGCCAGCAGTGAAACAGGGGCTTCAACTAATGAAAAACTGTTTTTT
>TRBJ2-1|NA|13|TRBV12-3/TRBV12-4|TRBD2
CASSPSGEGEQFF
TGTGCCAGCAGTCCAAGCGGGGAGGGTGAGCAGTTCTTC
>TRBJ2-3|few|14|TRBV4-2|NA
CASSQEYSTDTQYF
TGTGCCAGCAGCCAAGAGTACAGCACAGATACGCAGTATTTT
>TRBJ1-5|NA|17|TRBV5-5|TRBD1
CASSGTRQGGPNQPQHF
TGTGCCAGCAGCGGCACTAGACAAGGGGGCCCCAATCAGCCCCAGCATTTT
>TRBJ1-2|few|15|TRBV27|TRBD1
CASWGRDRANYGYTF
TGTGCCAGTTGGGGGAGGGACAGAGCTAACTATGGCTACACCTTC
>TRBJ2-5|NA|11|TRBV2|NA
CARVLFETQYF
TGTGCCCGTGTCCTTTTCGAGACCCAGTACTTC
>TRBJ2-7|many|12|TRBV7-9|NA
CASSLTGYEQYF
TGTGCCAGCAGCCTGACAGGCTACGAGCAGTACTTC
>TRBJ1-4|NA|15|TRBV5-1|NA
CASSPQGGTNEKLFF
TGCGCCAGCAGCCCACAGGGAGGAACTAATGAAAAACTGTTTTTT
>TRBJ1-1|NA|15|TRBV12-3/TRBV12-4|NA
CASSPSRYMNTEAFF
TGTGCCAGCAGTCCCTCCCGGTACATGAACACTGAAGCTTTCTTT
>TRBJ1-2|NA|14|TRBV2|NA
CASSEGTAIYGYTF
TGTGCCAGCAGTGAAGGGACTGCTATCTATGGCTACACCTTC
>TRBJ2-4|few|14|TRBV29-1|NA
CSVVGALAKNIQYF
TGCAGCGTTGTTGGTGCGCTAGCCAAAAACATTCAGTACTTC
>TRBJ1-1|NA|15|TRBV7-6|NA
CASSLSTSMNTEAFF
TGTGCCAGCAGCTTATCCACTAGCATGAACACTGAAGCTTTCTTT
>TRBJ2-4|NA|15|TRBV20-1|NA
CSATGTEAPLGIQYF
TGCAGTGCTACCGGGACCGAAGCCCCTCTGGGCATTCAGTACTTC
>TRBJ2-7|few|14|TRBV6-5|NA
CASSYSRAGDEQYF
TGTGCCAGCAGTTACTCTAGGGCAGGGGACGAGCAGTACTTC
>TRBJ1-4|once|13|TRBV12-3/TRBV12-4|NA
CASSLQGYEKLFF
TGTGCCAGCAGTTTACAGGGATATGAAAAACTGTTTTTT
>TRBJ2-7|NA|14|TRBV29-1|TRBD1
CSAARTGGDWEQYF
TGCAGCGCTGCCCGGACAGGGGGAGACTGGGAGCAGTACTTC
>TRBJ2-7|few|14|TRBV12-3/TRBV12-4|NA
CASSSRTTNYEQYF
TGTGCCAGCAGTTCCAGGACGACCAACTACGAGCAGTACTTC
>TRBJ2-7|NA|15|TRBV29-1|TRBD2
CSVEALAGAHREQYF
TGCAGCGTTGAAGCACTAGCGGGGGCCCACAGGGAGCAGTACTTC
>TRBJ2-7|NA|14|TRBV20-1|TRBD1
CSAADHRGLYEQYF
TGCAGTGCCGCCGACCACAGGGGGCTGTACGAGCAGTACTTC